This T cell receptor (beta chain) was captured in a study of cytomegalovirus exposure and HLA in healthy donors. General study results and limits: Researchers catalogued roughly 170 TCR beta chains as cytomegalovirus-associated. Over 15,000 TCR beta sequences were associated with HLA alleles at 0.05 false discovery rate in a later analysis. Researchers left out some V segments, among them TRBV6-2 and TRBV6-3, as indistinguishable.

This CDR3 is 14 amino acids long. V lost 4 bases to trimming and J lost 5 bases; unmatched junction nucleotides: 5. From germline, CDR1 is MDHEN and CDR2 SYDVKM. Note on this clone: Its matching antigen is unknown. This CDR3 is also generated by other DNA sequences in the sample.

PCR was performed using 60 Vbeta and 13 Jbeta primers. Sequencing was performed with immunoSEQ multiplex PCR; in TCRdb, only in-frame clones are kept and a portion is missing. The sample includes 160,000 or so clones, just under 80% seen only once; the top ten take roughly 10%. The chain links TRBV28 to TRBJ1-1; 9 positions agree with TRBD1. The sequence came from a man between 18 and 35 years old in good health and CMV-seropositive. Sequencing used PBMCs. The CDR3 region has the DNA TGTGCCAGCAGTTCACAGGGGGCGAGAACTGAAGCTTTCTTT. Protein product: CASSSQGARTEAFF.